The 14 T cell receptor beta chains reported below all come from one sample, sequenced in a study of blood T cell repertoires in COVID-19 (dated by TCRdb to the early 2020s). The library was prepared using the immunoSEQ multiplex PCR assay. TCRdb's version of the immuneACCESS table is confined to in-frame rearrangements and falls short of the full clone set. An unresolved V gene accounts for under half of the shortfall where checked; the remainder is of unknown origin. Across this sample there are a few hundred thousand clones, with 87% seen only once. Jointly, the top ten make up roughly a tenth of the sample. Sequencing used PBMCs or T cells enriched from blood (not recorded which). Receptors originate from a woman aged 50 to 65 who had recovered from COVID-19.

V is TRBV19 and J is TRBJ2-7; possible D gene TRBD2, 6 bases. This CDR3 is built from 15 residues. Germline assignment: CDR1 LNHDA and CDR2 SQIVND (reference sequence). Trimming took 4 bases from V and 7 from J, leaving 20 bases between them. The CDR3 spells CASSRNGARGGEQYF. CDR3 nucleotides: TGTGCCAGTAGTAGGAACGGGGCACGAGGAGGGGAGCAGTACTTC.

The chain employs TRBV7-2 and TRBJ1-3; D not certain. The germline CDR1 and CDR2 sequences are SGHTA and FQGNSA. V dropped 1 base and J dropped 5 bases, with 6 bases sitting between them. The CDR3 runs 13 residues. CDR3 DNA: TGTGCCAGCAGCTTAGATTTCAGAAACACCATATATTTT. Its protein is CASSLDFRNTIYF.

The V call is TRBV5-1, the J call TRBJ2-3; the match to TRBD2 covers 8 bases. This CDR3 contains 17 residues. Germline CDR1 and CDR2: SGHRS and YFSETQ. The V and J ends lost 4 bases and 5 bases, in that order; junction bases with no gene match: 15. The CDR3 loop reads CASSPQARAGGLDTQYF. The CDR3 DNA follows: TGCGCCAGCAGCCCCCAGGCTCGGGCGGGGGGATTAGATACGCAGTATTTT.

Concerning this clone itself: Different DNA sequences within this sample yield the same CDR3. The genes are TRBV3-1 (or the pseudogene TRBV3-2) and TRBJ1-5; 11 positions agree with TRBD1. Per the germline V gene, CDR1 is LGHDT and CDR2 is YNNKEL (reference sequence). CDR3 length: 15 amino acids. The trim removed 4 bases at V and 4 bases at J, leaving 3 bases unmatched. The CDR3 spells CASSLGTGGNQPQHF. The CDR3 DNA reads TGTGCCAGCAGCCTGGGGACAGGGGGGAATCAGCCCCAGCATTTT.

The chain carries TRBV13 and TRBJ2-6; 7 bases match TRBD2. Germline CDR1 is PRHDT and CDR2 is FYEKMQ (reference sequence). V shed 2 bases and J 4 bases; nucleotides not matched to a gene: 8. CDR3 size: 17 residues. CDR3 sequence (DNA): TGTGCCAGCAGCTTAAGGCAGGGACTAACAGGGGCCAACGTCCTGACTTTC. Its protein product is CASSLRQGLTGANVLTF.

This clone has more than one count but fewer than ten. This rearrangement joins TRBV5-1 to TRBJ1-1; 9 bases match TRBD1. V lost 6 bases to trimming and J lost 7 bases; unmatched junction nucleotides: 7. This CDR3 has 13 residues. The germline CDR1 and CDR2 sequences are SGHRS and YFSETQ. The DNA of the CDR3 is TGCGCCAGCAAACCGGGACAGGGTGATGAAGCTTTCTTT. Translated, it gives CASKPGQGDEAFF.

The gene calls are TRBV30 and TRBJ2-4; 13 nucleotides match TRBD2. V gave up 0 bases and J gave up 0 bases; unmatched junction bases: 11. The CDR3 sequence is 20 residues long. CDR1 and CDR2 from the germline V gene are GTSNPN and SVGIG (reference sequence). CDR3: CAWSVQTSGGADVAKNIQYF. DNA for the CDR3: TGTGCCTGGAGTGTACAAACTAGCGGGGGGGCCGATGTAGCCAAAAACATTCAGTACTTC.

The chain uses TRBV9 and TRBJ2-3; 8 nucleotides align to TRBD2. The CDR3 runs 13 residues. Germline CDR1 SGDLS, CDR2 YYNGEE. After removal of 4 bases from V and 4 bases from J, the junction contained 2 bases not matched to a gene. The CDR3 coding sequence is TGTGCCAGCAGCCGGGGGGGCGCAGATACGCAGTATTTT. Protein sequence: CASSRGGADTQYF. The full variable domain, its missing parts supplied by reference TRBV9 and TRBJ2-3, is DSGVTQTPKHLITATGQRVTLRCSPRSGDLSVYWYQQSLDQGLQFLIQYYNGEERAKGNILERFSAQQFPDLHSELNLSSLELGDSALYFCASSRGGADTQYFGPGTRLTVL.

The V and J genes are TRBV4-1 and TRBJ1-3; D is ambiguous. The germline V and J ends were trimmed by 1 base and 0 bases, with 4 bases remaining between them. The CDR3 runs 14 residues. Looked up from germline, CDR1 is MGHRA and CDR2 is YSYEKL. CDR3 region: CASSQVASGNTIYF. DNA for the CDR3: TGCGCCAGCAGCCAAGTGGCCTCTGGAAACACCATATATTTT.

The chain combines TRBV4-1 with TRBJ2-3; TRBD2 matches at 9 bases. Germline CDR1 and CDR2: MGHRA and YSYEKL. CDR3 size: 15 residues. V trimming: 0 bases; J trimming: 4 bases; junction bases outside the gene matches: 2. The CDR3 spells CASSQEGGGADTQYF. The CDR3 bases are TGCGCCAGCAGCCAAGAAGGCGGGGGGGCAGATACGCAGTATTTT.

This chain joins TRBV6-1 and TRBJ1-5; D remains unclear. From germline, CDR1 is MNHNS and CDR2 SASEGT. The CDR3 runs 13 residues. Trimming left V 1 base short and J 9 bases short, with 10 bases between. The CDR3 here is CASSEGQMAPQHF. The DNA of the CDR3 is TGTGCCAGCAGTGAAGGGCAGATGGCGCCCCAGCATTTT.

This clone has only a few counts. The V call is TRBV7-9, the J call TRBJ2-7, with a tentative D call TRBD1 (5 bases). From germline, CDR1 is SEHNR and CDR2 FQNEAQ (reference sequence). The CDR3 is made up of 12 amino acids. Trimming pared 6 bases from V and 6 bases from J, leaving 12 bases between. The CDR3 loop reads CASSQGYGEQYF. The CDR3 DNA reads TGTGCCAGCAGTCAGGGTTACGGCGAGCAGTACTTC.

The chain employs TRBV7-9 and TRBJ2-7; a possible D gene is TRBD1 (5 bases). V was clipped by 4 bases and J by 3 bases, with 10 bases between them. Germline V gives CDR1 SEHNR, CDR2 FQNEAQ (reference sequence). This CDR3 is 13 amino acids long. The CDR3 protein is CASSSPGYYEQYF. In DNA, the CDR3 is TGTGCCAGCAGCTCTCCAGGGTACTACGAGCAGTACTTC.

This clone appeared a single time. This rearrangement joins TRBV3-1 (or the pseudogene TRBV3-2) to TRBJ2-5; 9 nucleotides align to TRBD1. Trimming cost V 4 bases and J 7 bases; bases outside gene matches: 13. Germline V lookup: CDR1 LGHDT, CDR2 YNNKEL (reference sequence). The CDR3 is 16 residues long. The CDR3 bases are TGTGCCAGCAGCCCTACGGGACAGGGCGGCCGGGGGACCCAGTACTTC. It specifies CASSPTGQGGRGTQYF.